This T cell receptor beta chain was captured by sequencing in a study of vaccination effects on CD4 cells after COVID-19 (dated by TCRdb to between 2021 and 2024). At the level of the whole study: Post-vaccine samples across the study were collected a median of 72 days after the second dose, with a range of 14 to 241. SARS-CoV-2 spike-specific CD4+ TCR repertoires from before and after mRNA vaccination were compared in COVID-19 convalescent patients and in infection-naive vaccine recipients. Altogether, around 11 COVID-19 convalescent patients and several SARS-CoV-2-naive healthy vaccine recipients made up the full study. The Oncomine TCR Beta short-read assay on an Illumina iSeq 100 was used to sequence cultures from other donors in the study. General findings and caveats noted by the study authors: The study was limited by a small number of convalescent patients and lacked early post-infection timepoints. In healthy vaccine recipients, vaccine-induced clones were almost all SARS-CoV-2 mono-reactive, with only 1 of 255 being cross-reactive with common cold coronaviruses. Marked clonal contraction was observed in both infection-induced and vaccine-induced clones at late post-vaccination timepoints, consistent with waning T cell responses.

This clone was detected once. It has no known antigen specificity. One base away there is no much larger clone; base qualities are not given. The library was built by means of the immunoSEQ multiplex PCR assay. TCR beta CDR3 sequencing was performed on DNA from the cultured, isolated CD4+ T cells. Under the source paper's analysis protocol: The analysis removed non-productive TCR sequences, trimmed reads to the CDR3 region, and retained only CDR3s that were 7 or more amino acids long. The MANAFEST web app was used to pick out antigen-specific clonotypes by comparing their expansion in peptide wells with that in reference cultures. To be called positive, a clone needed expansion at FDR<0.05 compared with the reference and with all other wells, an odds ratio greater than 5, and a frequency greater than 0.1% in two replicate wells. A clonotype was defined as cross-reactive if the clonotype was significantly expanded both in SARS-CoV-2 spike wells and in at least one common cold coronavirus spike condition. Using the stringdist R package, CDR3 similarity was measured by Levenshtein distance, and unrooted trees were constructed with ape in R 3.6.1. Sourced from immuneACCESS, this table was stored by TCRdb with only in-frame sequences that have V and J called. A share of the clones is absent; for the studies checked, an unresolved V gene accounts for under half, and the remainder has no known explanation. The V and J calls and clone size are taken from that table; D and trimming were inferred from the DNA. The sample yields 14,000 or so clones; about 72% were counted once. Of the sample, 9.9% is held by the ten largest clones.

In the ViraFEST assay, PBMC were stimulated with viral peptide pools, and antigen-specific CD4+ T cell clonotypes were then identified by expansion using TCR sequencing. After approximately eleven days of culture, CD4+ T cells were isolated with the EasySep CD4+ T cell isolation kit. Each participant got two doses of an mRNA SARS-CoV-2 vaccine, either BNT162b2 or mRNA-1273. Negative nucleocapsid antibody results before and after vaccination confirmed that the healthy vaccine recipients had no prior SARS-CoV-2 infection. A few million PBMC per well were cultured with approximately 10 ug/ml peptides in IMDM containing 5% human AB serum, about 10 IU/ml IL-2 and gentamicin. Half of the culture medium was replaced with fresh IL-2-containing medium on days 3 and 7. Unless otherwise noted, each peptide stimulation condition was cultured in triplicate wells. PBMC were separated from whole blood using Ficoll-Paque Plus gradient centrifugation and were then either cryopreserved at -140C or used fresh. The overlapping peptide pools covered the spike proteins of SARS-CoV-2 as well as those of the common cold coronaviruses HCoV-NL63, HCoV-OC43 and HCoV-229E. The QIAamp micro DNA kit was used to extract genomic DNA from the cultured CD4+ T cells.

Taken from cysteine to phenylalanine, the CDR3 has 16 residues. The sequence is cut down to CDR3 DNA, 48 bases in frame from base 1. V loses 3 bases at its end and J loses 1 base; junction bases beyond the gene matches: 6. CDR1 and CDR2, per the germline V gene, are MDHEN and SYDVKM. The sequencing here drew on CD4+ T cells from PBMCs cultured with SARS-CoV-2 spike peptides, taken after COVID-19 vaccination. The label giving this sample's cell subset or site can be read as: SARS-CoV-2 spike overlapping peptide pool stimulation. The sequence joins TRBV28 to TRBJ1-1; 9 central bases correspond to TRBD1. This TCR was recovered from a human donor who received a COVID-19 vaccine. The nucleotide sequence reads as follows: TGTGCCAGCAGTTTTTATCGGGGACAGGGGAACACTGAAGCTTTCTTT. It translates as CASSFYRGQGNTEAFF.